This T cell receptor beta chain stems from a study of cytomegalovirus exposure and HLA in healthy donors. This CDR3 is 15 amino acids long. V gave up 5 bases and J gave up 3 bases; unmatched junction bases: 7. Germline V lookup: CDR1 SGHVS, CDR2 FNYEAQ. TCRdb's copy holds only in-frame clones and misses some; the assay was immunoSEQ multiplex PCR. The sample includes about 98,000 clones, around nine tenths seen only once; the top ten take approximately 4%. The sequenced sample was PBMCs. The genes are TRBV7-6 and TRBJ2-1; 7 nucleotides match TRBD1. This TCR was recovered from a woman aged 25-40 years in good health and CMV-seronegative. The CDR3 spells CASSDTGTVYNEQFF. The DNA for the CDR3 is TGTGCCAGCAGCGATACCGGGACAGTCTACAATGAGCAGTTCTTC. Together with reference TRBV7-6 and TRBJ2-1, the CDR3 gives the full variable domain: GAGVSQSPRYKVTKRGQDVALRCDPISGHVSLYWYRQALGQGPEFLTYFNYEAQQDKSGLPNDRFSAERPEGSISTLTIQRTEQRDSAMYRCASSDTGTVYNEQFFGPGTRLTVL.